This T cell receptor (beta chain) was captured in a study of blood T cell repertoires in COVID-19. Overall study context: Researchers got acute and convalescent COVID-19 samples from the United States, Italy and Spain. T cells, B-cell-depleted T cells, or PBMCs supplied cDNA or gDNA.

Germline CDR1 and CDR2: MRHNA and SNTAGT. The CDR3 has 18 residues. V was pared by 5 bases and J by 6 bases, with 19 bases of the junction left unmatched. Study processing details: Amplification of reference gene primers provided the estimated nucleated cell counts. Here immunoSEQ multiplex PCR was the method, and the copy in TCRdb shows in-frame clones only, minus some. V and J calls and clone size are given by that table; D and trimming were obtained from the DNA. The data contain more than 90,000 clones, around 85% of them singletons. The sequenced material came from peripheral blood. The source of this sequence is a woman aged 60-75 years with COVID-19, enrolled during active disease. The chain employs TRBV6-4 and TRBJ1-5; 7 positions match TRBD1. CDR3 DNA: TGTGCCAGCAGTAGATACAGGGGCCCCGGGAGCGCCGTTCAGCCCCAGCATTTT. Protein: CASSRYRGPGSAVQPQHF.